This T cell receptor (beta chain) was recorded in a study of T cell repertoires in cytomegalovirus infection. This clonotype was seen a handful of times. The antigen is undetermined. Study outcomes and limitations: In two of eight donors, the top clonotype was HLA-C-restricted CMV-specific.

MiXCR, run by TCRdb on the reads, gives a single entry per CDR3 protein. This sample has 600,000 to 700,000 distinct CDR3 sequences, with 30% to 35% found just once. Trimming removed 0 bases at V and 5 bases at J, with 16 bases between. The CDR3 has 16 amino acids. Germline lookup yields CDR1 SQVTM and CDR2 ANQGSEA. The source was cultured PBMCs, collected from culture after CMV antigen stimulation. The chain recombines TRBV29-1 with TRBJ2-2; D possibly corresponds to TRBD2 (5 bases). The clonotype originates from a human donor in good health (CMV status not recorded). Some clones in this sample may be carry-over from other donors' samples. The CDR3 sequence: CSVEDRGKGFTGELFF. CDR3 bases: TGCAGCGTTGAAGATCGAGGGAAGGGATTTACCGGGGAGCTGTTTTTT.